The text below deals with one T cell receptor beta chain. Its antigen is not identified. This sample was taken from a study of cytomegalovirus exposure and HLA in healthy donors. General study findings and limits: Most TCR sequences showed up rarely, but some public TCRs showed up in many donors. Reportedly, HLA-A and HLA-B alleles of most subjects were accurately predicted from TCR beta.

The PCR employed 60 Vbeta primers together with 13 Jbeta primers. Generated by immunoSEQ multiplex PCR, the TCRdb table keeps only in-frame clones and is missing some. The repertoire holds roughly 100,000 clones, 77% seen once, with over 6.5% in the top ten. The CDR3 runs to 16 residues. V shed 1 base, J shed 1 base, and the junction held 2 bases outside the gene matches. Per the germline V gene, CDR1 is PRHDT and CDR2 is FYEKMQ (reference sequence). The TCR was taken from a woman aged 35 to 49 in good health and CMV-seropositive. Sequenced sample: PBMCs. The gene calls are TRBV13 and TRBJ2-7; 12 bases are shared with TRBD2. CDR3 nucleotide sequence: TGTGCCAGCAGCTTAGATGGGACTAGCGGGTCCTACGAGCAGTACTTC. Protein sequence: CASSLDGTSGSYEQYF.